This T cell receptor beta chain comes out of a study of CD8 T cells in ankylosing spondylitis. The CDR3 has 14 amino acids. Germline V gene sequence: CDR1 MGHRA, CDR2 YSYEKL. V was shortened by 2 bases and J by 10 bases, with 15 bases between the two germline ends. Study-level points and caveats: What seemed typical of ankylosing spondylitis blood was a TCR beta motif built from eight highly homologous variants. The authors found the disease-linked clones to be CD8+ and relatively rare in peripheral blood.

Making use of molecular barcodes, quantitative 5'-RACE generated TCR beta libraries. TCRdb reprocessed the 5' RACE reads via MiXCR and lists one record per CDR3 protein. The sample records about 800,000 distinct CDR3 sequences, roughly 12% being singletons. This clonotype was counted only a few times. Its cognate antigen is unknown. This receptor was taken from a male donor with ankylosing spondylitis. The genes are TRBV4-1 and TRBJ2-4; D possibly corresponds to TRBD2 (5 bases). The specimen sequenced was blood, either unsorted or a sorted T cell fraction (not recorded which). The CDR3 reads CASSQPQRFAIQYF. The CDR3 bases are TGCGCCAGCAGCCAACCCCAGCGGTTTGCGATTCAGTACTTC.